Shown below are 28 T cell receptor beta chains from a single sample sequenced in a study of blood T cell repertoires in COVID-19. Only in-frame clones appear in the TCRdb table, and some are missing; sequencing was by immunoSEQ multiplex PCR. This table holds a few hundred thousand clones, roughly 90% found once. Specimen: PBMCs or T cells enriched from blood (not recorded which). Every receptor here comes from a woman in her twenties or thirties who had recovered from COVID-19.

V and J are TRBV5-1 and TRBJ2-3; TRBD1 agrees at 8 bases. This CDR3 is built from 14 residues. Germline-derived CDR1 and CDR2 are SGHRS and YFSETQ. Trimming removed 3 bases from V and 3 bases from J; junction bases left unmatched: 3. CDR3: CASSSTGATDTQYF. The CDR3 DNA follows: TGCGCCAGCAGCTCGACAGGGGCGACAGATACGCAGTATTTT.

The chain recombines TRBV19 with TRBJ1-2; 11 nucleotides line up with TRBD1. Germline CDR1 and CDR2: LNHDA and SQIVND (reference sequence). This CDR3 has 14 amino acids. The trim removed 4 bases at V and 3 bases at J, leaving 1 base unmatched. This CDR3 is CASSKGQGDYGYTF. CDR3 nucleotide sequence: TGTGCCAGTAGTAAGGGACAGGGGGACTATGGCTACACCTTC. The whole variable domain, filled in from reference TRBV19 and TRBJ1-2, reads DGGITQSPKYLFRKEGQNVTLSCEQNLNHDAMYWYRQDPGQGLRLIYYSQIVNDFQKGDIAEGYSVSREKKESFPLTVTSAQKNPTAFYLCASSKGQGDYGYTFGSGTRLTVV.

This rearrangement joins TRBV2 to TRBJ2-1; TRBD2 aligns across 12 bases. This CDR3 is 15 amino acids long. Unmatched junction bases numbered 4, after V lost 4 bases and J lost 6 bases. Germline lookup yields CDR1 SNHLY and CDR2 FYNNEI. CDR3 protein: CASSVPSGGANEQFF. Here the CDR3 DNA reads TGTGCCAGCAGTGTCCCTAGCGGGGGGGCCAATGAGCAGTTCTTC.

The J gene is TRBJ2-3, the V gene TRBV3-1 (or the pseudogene TRBV3-2); 7 nucleotides align to TRBD2. Germline V lookup: CDR1 LGHDT, CDR2 YNNKEL (reference sequence). This CDR3 spans 16 amino acids. After removal of 4 bases from V and 0 bases from J, the junction contained 7 bases not matched to a gene. DNA for the CDR3: TGTGCCAGCAGCCCGCAGGCGGGGGTTAGCACAGATACGCAGTATTTT. As protein: CASSPQAGVSTDTQYF.

The chain employs TRBV27 and TRBJ2-1; 7 bases fit TRBD1. CDR1 and CDR2 from the germline V gene are MNHEY and SMNVEV (reference sequence). V was clipped by 3 bases and J by 6 bases; unmatched bases: 2. This CDR3 comprises 13 residues. DNA for the CDR3: TGTGCCAGCAGTTTGGCAGGGGGCAATGAGCAGTTCTTC. This codes for CASSLAGGNEQFF.

This chain connects TRBV11-2 to TRBJ2-1; 8 nucleotides line up with TRBD1. Germline loops: CDR1 SGHAT, CDR2 FQNNGV. After removal of 5 bases from V and 9 bases from J, the junction contained 3 bases not matched to a gene. The CDR3 covers 12 residues. The CDR3 region is CASSGQGLEQFF. DNA of the CDR3: TGTGCCAGCAGCGGACAGGGTCTTGAGCAGTTCTTC.

V and J are TRBV27 and TRBJ2-2; TRBD2 is a possible D gene (5 bases). Trimming cost V 4 bases and J 3 bases, with 9 bases left between them. The V gene's germline CDR1 is MNHEY and CDR2 SMNVEV (reference sequence). The CDR3 has 14 residues. Here the CDR3 reads CASSSGEYTGELFF. The CDR3 bases are TGTGCCAGCAGTTCTGGGGAGTACACCGGGGAGCTGTTTTTT.

The chain combines TRBV19 with TRBJ2-5; the match to TRBD2 covers 7 bases. Germline CDR1 LNHDA, CDR2 SQIVND (reference sequence). The CDR3 loop spans 16 amino acids. With 3 bases clipped from V and 7 bases from J, the junction kept 14 bases outside the gene matches. In DNA, the CDR3 is TGTGCCAGTAGTATTTACGACCGGGACTACCCGGGGACCCAGTACTTC. It translates to CASSIYDRDYPGTQYF.

The rearrangement uses TRBV30 and TRBJ2-3, with TRBD1 matching 9 bases. The CDR3 covers 15 residues. Germline CDR1 and CDR2: GTSNPN and SVGIG (reference sequence). V was clipped by 5 bases and J by 4 bases; unmatched bases: 10. CDR3 DNA: TGTGCCTGGGGGGAACTCGGGACAGGGCCAGATACGCAGTATTTT. Translated, it gives CAWGELGTGPDTQYF. Full variable domain (rest looked up from reference TRBV30 and TRBJ2-3): SQTIHQWPATLVQPVGSPLSLECTVEGTSNPNLYWYRQAAGRGLQLLFYSVGIGQISSEVPQNLSASRPQDRQFILSSKKLLLSDSGFYLCAWGELGTGPDTQYFGPGTRLTVL.

This sequence joins TRBV10-2 and TRBJ2-7; D possibly corresponds to TRBD2 (5 bases). Trimming cost V 0 bases and J 5 bases, with 17 bases left between them. This CDR3 contains 16 residues. The V gene's germline CDR1 is WSHSY and CDR2 SAAADI. The CDR3 nucleotides are TGCGCCAGCAGTGAGTCGGCCGGCAGAGGGTTCAACGAGCAGTACTTC. Translated: CASSESAGRGFNEQYF.

This clone turned up a few times. This chain connects TRBV28 to TRBJ1-4; the match to TRBD1 covers 7 bases. J gave up 2 bases and V 5 bases, and 8 bases lay outside the gene matches. The germline CDR1 and CDR2 sequences are MDHEN and SYDVKM. The CDR3 extends over 16 amino acids. CDR3 amino acids: CASSTRQGTTNEKLFF. In nucleotides, the CDR3 is TGTGCCAGCAGTACTCGACAGGGAACTACTAATGAAAAACTGTTTTTT.

V and J are TRBV7-2 and TRBJ2-5; 9 nucleotides match TRBD2. Germline V gene data show CDR1 as SGHTA and CDR2 as FQGNSA. Trimming at V came to 5 bases and at J to 5 bases, leaving 9 bases not matched to a gene. This CDR3 contains 15 residues. The CDR3 DNA follows: TGTGCCAGCAGCCTAACCGGGACTAGCCTGGAGACCCAGTACTTC. Translating gives CASSLTGTSLETQYF.

To note about this clone: Within the sample, other DNA sequences also encode this same CDR3. The chain is built from TRBV5-1 and TRBJ2-2, with D unclear. V gave up 0 bases and J gave up 1 base, with 7 bases separating them. The CDR3 contains 15 residues. The germline CDR1 and CDR2 sequences are SGHRS and YFSETQ. This chain's CDR3 is CASSLGSVNTGELFF. CDR3 in DNA: TGCGCCAGCAGCTTGGGTTCTGTGAACACCGGGGAGCTGTTTTTT.

A remark on this clone: Other DNA sequences of this sample code for an identical CDR3. The chain carries TRBV27 and TRBJ2-7; 7 bases line up with TRBD2. The V segment lost 3 bases and the J segment 3 bases; nucleotides outside the gene matches: 2. Germline CDR1 and CDR2: MNHEY and SMNVEV (reference sequence). The CDR3 covers 13 residues. In DNA, the CDR3 is TGTGCCAGCAGTTTGACTAGCAGCTACGAGCAGTACTTC. Translation gives CASSLTSSYEQYF.

Comment on this clone: Other DNA sequences of this sample code for an identical CDR3. The J gene is TRBJ2-7, the V gene TRBV27, with TRBD1 as a possible D gene (6 bases). This CDR3 comprises 14 residues. Germline V gene data show CDR1 as MNHEY and CDR2 as SMNVEV (reference sequence). Trimming pared 2 bases from V and 1 base from J, leaving 9 bases between. Here the CDR3 DNA reads TGTGCCAGCAGTTTAAGTAGGGGGTCCTACGAGCAGTACTTC. Encoded protein: CASSLSRGSYEQYF.

V gene TRBV5-1 combines with J gene TRBJ2-7, with TRBD1 identical over 9 bases. The CDR3 has 15 amino acids. The junction had 11 bases not matched to a gene; V was cut back by 4 bases and J by 6 bases. Germline CDR1 SGHRS, CDR2 YFSETQ. This CDR3 reads CASSPTGQGYLEQYF. DNA of the CDR3: TGCGCCAGCAGCCCTACCGGACAGGGGTACCTCGAGCAGTACTTC.

The gene calls are TRBV9 and TRBJ2-5, with 9 bases lining up with TRBD2. Germline V gene lookup returns CDR1 SGDLS and CDR2 YYNGEE. This CDR3 has 18 amino acids. The trim removed 0 bases at V and 1 base at J, leaving 10 bases unmatched. In DNA form, the CDR3 reads TGTGCCAGCAGCGTAGATCCAGCGGGGGGAAGTCTCCAAGAGACCCAGTACTTC. Protein product: CASSVDPAGGSLQETQYF.

This clone appeared once. The sample holds other DNA sequences that translate to the same CDR3. The rearrangement links TRBV19 to TRBJ2-3, with 10 bases matching TRBD2. This CDR3 has 16 amino acids. Per germline, CDR1 LNHDA and CDR2 SQIVND (reference sequence). V was pared by 5 bases and J by 0 bases, with 5 bases of the junction left unmatched. In DNA form, the CDR3 reads TGTGCCAGTAGTTTATTAGCGGGGGGAAGCACAGATACGCAGTATTTT. Residues: CASSLLAGGSTDTQYF. Combining the CDR3 with reference TRBV19 and TRBJ2-3 gives the whole variable domain DGGITQSPKYLFRKEGQNVTLSCEQNLNHDAMYWYRQDPGQGLRLIYYSQIVNDFQKGDIAEGYSVSREKKESFPLTVTSAQKNPTAFYLCASSLLAGGSTDTQYFGPGTRLTVL.

V is TRBV3-1 (or the pseudogene TRBV3-2) and J is TRBJ1-4, with TRBD1 matching over 7 bases. The germline V gene encodes CDR1 LGHDT and CDR2 YNNKEL (reference sequence). CDR3 size: 15 residues. The V and J ends lost 4 bases and 4 bases, in that order; junction bases with no gene match: 6. CDR3 DNA: TGTGCCAGCAGCCCTCCCGGGACAGATAATGAAAAACTGTTTTTT. It is translated as CASSPPGTDNEKLFF.

About this clone itself: Other DNA variants within this sample encode the same CDR3. The V and J genes are TRBV7-9 and TRBJ1-1; D may be TRBD1 (6 bases). The CDR3 runs to 14 residues. The V gene lost 1 base and the J gene lost 2 bases, with 8 bases spanning the gap. Germline V gives CDR1 SEHNR, CDR2 FQNEAQ (reference sequence). This chain's CDR3 is CASSLGTANTEAFF. The DNA for the CDR3 is TGTGCCAGCAGCTTAGGGACAGCCAACACTGAAGCTTTCTTT.

This chain uses TRBV7-9 with TRBJ2-1; 8 nucleotides agree with TRBD1. This CDR3 spans 16 amino acids. J lost 7 bases, V lost 2 bases, and 10 bases had no gene match. CDR1 SEHNR and CDR2 FQNEAQ come from the germline V gene (reference sequence). The CDR3 loop is CASSLPLTGGSNEQFF. Here the CDR3 DNA reads TGTGCCAGCAGCTTACCCCTCACAGGGGGTTCGAATGAGCAGTTCTTC.

The chain links TRBV28 to TRBJ1-5, with 7 positions matching TRBD1. Germline V gives CDR1 MDHEN, CDR2 SYDVKM. This CDR3 has 14 residues. Germline trimming cut 10 bases from V and 0 bases from J; bases unmatched to any gene: 6. CDR3 bases: TGTGCCAACGCCGCAGGGGGTAGCAATCAGCCCCAGCATTTT. Its protein product is CANAAGGSNQPQHF.

Worth noting for this clone: One end of the junction fails to match germline, which may point to a read error. The chain carries TRBV29-1 and TRBJ2-5; TRBD2 agrees at 15 bases. Germline V gives CDR1 SQVTM, CDR2 ANQGSEA. The CDR3 is 14 residues long. The CDR3 sequence is CSGRTSGGGESQYF. CDR3 coding DNA: TGCAGCGGCCGGACTAGCGGGGGGGGAGAGTCCCAGTACTTC.

On this clone itself: One end of the junction is discordant with germline, which a read error may explain. The chain combines TRBV7-2 with TRBJ2-7, with D possibly TRBD2 on 5 matching bases. The germline V gene encodes CDR1 SGHTA and CDR2 FQGNSA. The CDR3 is made up of 12 amino acids. The CDR3, as DNA: TGTGCCAACAGCCTCCGGGACTACGAGCAGTACTTC. Residues: CANSLRDYEQYF.

This chain joins TRBV13 and TRBJ2-3, with 7 bases aligning to TRBD1. V lost 5 bases, J lost 4 bases, and 6 bases stayed unmatched. Germline V gene data show CDR1 as PRHDT and CDR2 as FYEKMQ (reference sequence). The CDR3 extends over 14 amino acids. CDR3 amino acids: CASSTTGAADTQYF. As DNA, the CDR3 is TGTGCCAGCAGCACCACAGGGGCGGCAGATACGCAGTATTTT.

This chain uses TRBV6-2 or TRBV6-3 with TRBJ1-3; D not resolved. From germline, CDR1 is MNHEY and CDR2 SVGEGT. V dropped 0 bases and J dropped 6 bases, with 6 bases sitting between them. The CDR3 runs to 13 residues. The CDR3 region is CASSYSAENTIYF. The DNA of the CDR3 is TGTGCCAGCAGTTACTCGGCTGAAAACACCATATATTTT.

V usage is TRBV28 and J usage is TRBJ1-6; D call uncertain. Looked up from germline, CDR1 is MDHEN and CDR2 is SYDVKM. The CDR3 is 12 amino acids. V lost 8 bases and J 13 bases, leaving 15 bases between the germline ends. CDR3 residues: CASGGGNAPLHF. CDR3 nucleotides: TGTGCCAGCGGAGGAGGGAATGCCCCCCTCCACTTT.

The gene calls are TRBV6-5 and TRBJ1-5; TRBD1 agrees at 8 bases. Germline CDR1 MNHEY, CDR2 SVGAGI. J gave up 5 bases and V 6 bases, and 9 bases lay outside the gene matches. This CDR3 is built from 15 residues. The DNA for the CDR3 is TGTGCCAGCAGCGCCGGGACAGGTATACATCAGCCCCAGCATTTT. Its translation: CASSAGTGIHQPQHF.